The source of this T cell receptor beta chain is a study of siplizumab effects on memory and regulatory T cells. Measured with immunoSEQ multiplex PCR; TCRdb has only the in-frame clones, and not every one. This sample has about 64,000 clones, with around 96% found just once. The sequence derives from a human donor in good health. The specimen was naive CD8+ T cells sorted from blood.

The CDR3 protein is CASSLRGRGPEDEQYF. As DNA, the CDR3 is TGTGCCAGCAGCCTCCGGGGGCGGGGACCTGAGGACGAGCAGTACTTC. The rearrangement joins TRBV11-2 to TRBJ2-7; either TRBD1 or TRBD2 may supply D (6 bases each). The CDR3 covers 16 residues. V was clipped by 5 bases and J by 5 bases, with 22 bases between them. Germline CDR1 is SGHAT and CDR2 is FQNNGV.